This paragraph covers one T cell receptor (beta chain) sequence. The junction shows a germline mismatch at one end, possibly a read error. This sample is part of a study of blood T cell repertoires in COVID-19. Study as a whole: Acute-phase and convalescent COVID-19 samples originated in the United States, Italy and Spain. Sources were T cells, B-cell-depleted T cells, or PBMCs; the material itself was cDNA or gDNA.

Per the original methods: Estimation of nucleated cell counts relied on the amplification of reference gene primers. Clones were read by immunoSEQ multiplex PCR, and TCRdb kept only the in-frame ones, dropping some. D and trimming come from the DNA, and the V and J calls and clone size come from that table. The table includes hundreds of thousands of clones, 83% detected once. There are 18 residues in the CDR3. Germline V gene sequence: CDR1 SNHLY, CDR2 FYNNEI. During active infection, Seattle patients enrolled and were then monitored through disease. The source is a woman aged 25 to 39 with COVID-19, enrolled during active disease. The sequenced material came from peripheral blood. This sequence joins TRBV2 and TRBJ2-6; D may be TRBD1 (5 bases). The CDR3: CASSVLSTEFSGANVLPF. The CDR3 coding sequence is TGTGCCAGCAGTGTTCTCTCTACTGAGTTCTCTGGGGCCAACGTCCTGCCTTTC.